This TCR beta chain was profiled in a study of T cells in Graves' hyperthyroidism and ophthalmopathy. Amplification targeted TCR beta CDR3 regions from RNA transcripts. The HTBI primer set drove a first-round RT-PCR of the TCR CDR3. A single record per CDR3 protein comes from TCRdb applying MiXCR to the multiplex PCR reads. The sample has around 700,000 distinct CDR3 sequences, around 20% seen once. Trimming cost V 6 bases and J 0 bases, with 9 bases left between them. Germline V gene data show CDR1 as MNHNS and CDR2 as SASEGT. The CDR3 has 14 residues. Blood from later-ophthalmopathy patients was taken at first hyperthyroidism diagnosis.

The TCR originated in a woman aged 45-60 years with Graves' hyperthyroidism that later progressed to Graves' ophthalmopathy. The sequenced sample was blood. V gene TRBV6-1 combines with J gene TRBJ2-4; D unresolved. The CDR3 loop is CASRPSLAKNIQYF. CDR3 in DNA: TGTGCCAGCAGACCCAGCCTAGCCAAAAACATTCAGTACTTC.